This TCR beta chain derives from a study of shared clonotypes between healthy human individuals. Running of the assay took place at deep level. Assay: immunoSEQ multiplex PCR; the TCRdb copy retains only in-frame clones and omits some. The sample has around 2.3 million clones, 95% seen once. Study-wide findings and caveats: Clonotypes shared by all four sorted-subset donors had higher generation probabilities than non-shared clonotypes.

Germline CDR1 reads SGHRS; CDR2 reads YFSETQ. This CDR3 contains 17 residues. V dropped 6 bases and J dropped 0 bases, with 19 bases sitting between them. About this clone itself: Its antigen is still unknown.

The sample consisted of naive CD4+ T cells sorted from blood. Subset indicated: CD45RA+ positively selected. This clonotype originated in a young man in good health. The chain is built from TRBV5-1 and TRBJ1-3; D is unclear. The CDR3 loop is CASKSSYSSSSGNTIYF. As DNA, the CDR3 is TGCGCCAGCAAGAGCTCCTACAGCAGTTCCTCTGGAAACACCATATATTTT.